This is a list of T cell receptor beta chains from one sample in a study of blood T cell repertoires in COVID-19. Data came from immunoSEQ multiplex PCR; TCRdb stores just in-frame clones and leaves some out. This sample has roughly 38,000 clones, with just under 75% found just once. The sequenced sample was peripheral blood. These receptor sequences come from a man between 65 and 85 years old with COVID-19, enrolled during active disease. Both conserved end residues are trimmed from each CDR3. The order of the fields is CDR3 protein, J gene, V gene.

CDR3 protein: ASSPTSGDLGQY
J gene: TRBJ2-7
V gene: TRBV7-8

CDR3 protein: ASSPNPGTGPLEQY
J gene: TRBJ2-7
V gene: TRBV3-1/TRBV3-2

CDR3 protein: ASSVGGRGNTIY
J gene: TRBJ1-3
V gene: TRBV5-4

CDR3 protein: AISESRQTGELF
J gene: TRBJ2-2
V gene: TRBV10-3

CDR3 protein: AWSRGGKQPQH
J gene: TRBJ1-5
V gene: TRBV30

CDR3 protein: ASGLDRRNYGYT
J gene: TRBJ1-2
V gene: TRBV12-5

CDR3 protein: ASSERTSTYGVRTEAF
J gene: TRBJ1-1
V gene: TRBV2

CDR3 protein: ASSLGGSSYTEAF
J gene: TRBJ1-1
V gene: TRBV5-4

CDR3 protein: ASSDSGGRNTIY
J gene: TRBJ1-3
V gene: TRBV6-1

CDR3 protein: ASSKVGDRGRLADTQY
J gene: TRBJ2-3
V gene: TRBV21-1

CDR3 protein: SASSRWNTEAF
J gene: TRBJ1-1
V gene: TRBV20-1

CDR3 protein: ASSLVPAASQETQY
J gene: TRBJ2-5
V gene: TRBV7-9

CDR3 protein: ASSSGRGNGYT
J gene: TRBJ1-2
V gene: TRBV6-2/TRBV6-3

CDR3 protein: ASSVASRSYEQY
J gene: TRBJ2-7
V gene: TRBV9

CDR3 protein: ASSTERGPNQPQH
J gene: TRBJ1-5
V gene: TRBV6-5

CDR3 protein: ASTNRGRSYEQY
J gene: TRBJ2-7
V gene: TRBV7-9

CDR3 protein: ASREDRGDGYT
J gene: TRBJ1-2
V gene: TRBV6-5

CDR3 protein: ASSSGLGYT
J gene: TRBJ1-2
V gene: TRBV14

CDR3 protein: ASSPTDSVLIWANVLT
J gene: TRBJ2-6
V gene: TRBV7-9

CDR3 protein: ASSQEMEEEQY
J gene: TRBJ2-7
V gene: TRBV3-1/TRBV3-2

CDR3 protein: ASRPESLGTEAF
J gene: TRBJ1-1
V gene: TRBV6-4

CDR3 protein: ASSSKRGGVTDTQY
J gene: TRBJ2-3
V gene: TRBV3-1/TRBV3-2

CDR3 protein: ASSERPGGPDTQY
J gene: TRBJ2-3
V gene: TRBV6-4

CDR3 protein: ASSPSGRDYFYTQH
J gene: NA
V gene: TRBV7-9

CDR3 protein: ASSFPPASGRQNEQF
J gene: TRBJ2-1
V gene: TRBV7-9

CDR3 protein: ASSGQVTSGNTIY
J gene: TRBJ1-3
V gene: TRBV23-1

CDR3 protein: ASRVGDSYNNSPLH
J gene: TRBJ1-6
V gene: TRBV19

CDR3 protein: ASSPLSGFGVRETQY
J gene: TRBJ2-5
V gene: TRBV18

CDR3 protein: ASSLGGQGIGTQY
J gene: TRBJ2-3
V gene: TRBV11-3

CDR3 protein: ASMGGYQETQY
J gene: TRBJ2-5
V gene: TRBV4-2

CDR3 protein: SVVGSWTGVTGNTIY
J gene: TRBJ1-3
V gene: TRBV29-1

CDR3 protein: ASSIRDRGHVLT
J gene: TRBJ2-6
V gene: TRBV2

CDR3 protein: ASTAGPSSYNEQF
J gene: TRBJ2-1
V gene: TRBV9

CDR3 protein: ASSQGAFEQY
J gene: TRBJ2-7
V gene: TRBV3-1/TRBV3-2

CDR3 protein: ASSLEANSPQH
J gene: TRBJ1-5
V gene: TRBV7-9

CDR3 protein: AISLGETGGGYT
J gene: TRBJ1-2
V gene: TRBV10-3

CDR3 protein: ASSPTLPDEQY
J gene: TRBJ2-7
V gene: TRBV3-1/TRBV3-2

CDR3 protein: ASSSPQGNGRGISYEQY
J gene: TRBJ2-7
V gene: TRBV6-2/TRBV6-3

CDR3 protein: ASSQEVRAGYT
J gene: TRBJ1-2
V gene: TRBV4-3

CDR3 protein: ASSLVLAGTGELF
J gene: TRBJ2-2
V gene: TRBV7-9

CDR3 protein: ASSPRQGDSRKLF
J gene: TRBJ1-4
V gene: TRBV18

CDR3 protein: SAGQGANTEAF
J gene: TRBJ1-1
V gene: TRBV29-1

CDR3 protein: ASSQGGAVNSPLH
J gene: TRBJ1-6
V gene: TRBV3-1/TRBV3-2

CDR3 protein: ASSPWTGGQVSPLH
J gene: TRBJ1-6
V gene: TRBV18

CDR3 protein: ASSSLNQPQH
J gene: TRBJ1-5
V gene: TRBV3-1/TRBV3-2

CDR3 protein: AGPYEQY
J gene: TRBJ2-7
V gene: TRBV7-6

CDR3 protein: ASSQEPGFHGYT
J gene: TRBJ1-2
V gene: TRBV3-1/TRBV3-2

CDR3 protein: ASSTLTGTSGGYSSYEQY
J gene: TRBJ2-7
V gene: TRBV19

CDR3 protein: AISLMRGLADTQY
J gene: TRBJ2-3
V gene: TRBV28

CDR3 protein: ASSLRGGTYEQY
J gene: TRBJ2-7
V gene: TRBV5-1

CDR3 protein: ASKIFETGPQYGYT
J gene: TRBJ1-2
V gene: TRBV19

CDR3 protein: ASRGSMNTEAF
J gene: TRBJ1-1
V gene: TRBV11-3

CDR3 protein: ASSGQGVGQY
J gene: TRBJ2-7
V gene: TRBV2

CDR3 protein: ASSPAGGRYEQY
J gene: TRBJ2-7
V gene: TRBV19

CDR3 protein: ASSLTGKQF
J gene: TRBJ2-1
V gene: TRBV5-1

CDR3 protein: ASGVNTEAF
J gene: TRBJ1-1
V gene: TRBV28

CDR3 protein: ASSQDWTGGNTIY
J gene: TRBJ1-3
V gene: TRBV3-1/TRBV3-2

CDR3 protein: ASSTGGEQF
J gene: TRBJ2-1
V gene: TRBV6-6